Only one count was recorded for the clone carrying this TCR beta chain. The antigen is unknown. The data were obtained in a study of early stage breast cancer tumors. Study-level background: Roughly 9.6-fold was the mean read coverage per sample.

CDR1 and CDR2 (germline): SGHTA, FQGNSA. The V gene lost 2 bases and the J gene lost 6 bases, with 6 bases spanning the gap. This CDR3 region has 12 residues. Study findings and constraints: In most of the 16 patients, blood comparison separated tumor from normal breast.

Some clones are missing from TCRdb's copy, which holds only in-frame ones; the method was immunoSEQ multiplex PCR. The sample has about 50,000 clones; around 80% are singletons. Sequencing was done on a sample of blood. The TCR was taken from a middle-aged person with breast cancer. The chain combines TRBV7-2 with TRBJ2-3; D gene uncertain. CDR3 region: CASSLFADTQYF. The CDR3 coding sequence is TGTGCCAGCAGCTTATTCGCCGATACGCAGTATTTT.